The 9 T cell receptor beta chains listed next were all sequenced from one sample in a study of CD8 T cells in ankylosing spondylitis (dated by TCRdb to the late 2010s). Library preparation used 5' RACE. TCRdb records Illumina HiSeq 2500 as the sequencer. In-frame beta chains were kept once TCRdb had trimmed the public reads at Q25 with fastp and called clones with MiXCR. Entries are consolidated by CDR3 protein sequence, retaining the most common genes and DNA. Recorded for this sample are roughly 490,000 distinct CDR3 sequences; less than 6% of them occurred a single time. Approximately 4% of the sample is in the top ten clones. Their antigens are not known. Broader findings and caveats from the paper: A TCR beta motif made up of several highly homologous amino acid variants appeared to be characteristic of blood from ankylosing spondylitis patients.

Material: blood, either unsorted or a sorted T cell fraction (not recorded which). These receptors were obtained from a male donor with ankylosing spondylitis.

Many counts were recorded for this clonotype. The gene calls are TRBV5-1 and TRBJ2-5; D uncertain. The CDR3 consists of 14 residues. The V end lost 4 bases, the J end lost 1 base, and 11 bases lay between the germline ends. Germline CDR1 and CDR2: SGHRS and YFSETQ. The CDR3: CASSPRVSQETQYF. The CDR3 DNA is TGCGCCAGCAGCCCTAGAGTGTCCCAAGAGACCCAGTACTTC. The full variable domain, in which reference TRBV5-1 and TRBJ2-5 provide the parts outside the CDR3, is KAGVTQTPRYLIKTRGQQVTLSCSPISGHRSVSWYQQTPGQGLQFLFEYFSETQRNKGNFPGRFSGRQFSNSRSEMNVSTLELGDSALYLCASSPRVSQETQYFGPGTRLLVL.

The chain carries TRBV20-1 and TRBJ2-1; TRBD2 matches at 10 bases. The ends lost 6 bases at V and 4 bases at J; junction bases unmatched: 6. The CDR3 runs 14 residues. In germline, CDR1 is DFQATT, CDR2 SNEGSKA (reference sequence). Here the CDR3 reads CSAAKLAGYNEQFF. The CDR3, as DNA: TGCAGTGCGGCGAAACTAGCGGGATACAATGAGCAGTTCTTC.

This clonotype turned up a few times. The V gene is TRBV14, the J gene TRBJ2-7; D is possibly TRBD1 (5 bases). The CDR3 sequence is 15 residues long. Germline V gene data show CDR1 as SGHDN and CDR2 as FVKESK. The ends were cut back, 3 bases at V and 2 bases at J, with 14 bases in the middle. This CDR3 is CASSQRFGQTYEQYF. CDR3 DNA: TGTGCCAGCAGCCAGAGGTTCGGACAAACCTACGAGCAGTACTTC.

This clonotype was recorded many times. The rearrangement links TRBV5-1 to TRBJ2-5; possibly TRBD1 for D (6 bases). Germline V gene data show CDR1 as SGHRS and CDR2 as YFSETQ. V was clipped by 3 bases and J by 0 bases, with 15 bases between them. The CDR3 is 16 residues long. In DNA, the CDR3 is TGCGCCAGCAGCTACAACGGACAGAGGTACCAAGAGACCCAGTACTTC. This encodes CASSYNGQRYQETQYF.

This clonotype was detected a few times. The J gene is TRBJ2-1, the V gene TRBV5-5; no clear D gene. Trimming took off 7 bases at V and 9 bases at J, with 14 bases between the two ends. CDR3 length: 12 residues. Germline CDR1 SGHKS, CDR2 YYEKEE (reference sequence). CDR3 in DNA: TGTGCCAGCGGCCCTGGGTTCGGTGAGCAGTTCTTC. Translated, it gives CASGPGFGEQFF.

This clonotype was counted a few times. DNA for the CDR3: TGTGCCAGCAGCTTAGGATCGACATACCAAGTAGATACGCAGTATTTT. Its translation: CASSLGSTYQVDTQYF. The chain employs TRBV11-2 and TRBJ2-3; D call uncertain. Germline CDR1 is SGHAT and CDR2 is FQNNGV. The CDR3 has 16 amino acids. V lost 1 base and J lost 5, with 16 bases in between.

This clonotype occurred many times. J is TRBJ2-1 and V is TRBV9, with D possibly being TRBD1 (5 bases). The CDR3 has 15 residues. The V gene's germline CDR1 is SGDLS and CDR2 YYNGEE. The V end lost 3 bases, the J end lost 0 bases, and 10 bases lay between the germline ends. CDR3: CASSGGQNSYNEQFF. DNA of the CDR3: TGTGCCAGCAGCGGGGGCCAGAACTCCTACAATGAGCAGTTCTTC.

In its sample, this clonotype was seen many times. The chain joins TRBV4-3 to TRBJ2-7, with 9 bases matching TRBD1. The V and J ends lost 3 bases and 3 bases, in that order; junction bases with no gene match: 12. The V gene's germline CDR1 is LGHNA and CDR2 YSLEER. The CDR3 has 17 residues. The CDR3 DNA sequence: TGCGCCAGCAGCCAGGGGCCCCCTGGACAGGGGTTCTACGAGCAGTACTTC. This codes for CASSQGPPGQGFYEQYF.

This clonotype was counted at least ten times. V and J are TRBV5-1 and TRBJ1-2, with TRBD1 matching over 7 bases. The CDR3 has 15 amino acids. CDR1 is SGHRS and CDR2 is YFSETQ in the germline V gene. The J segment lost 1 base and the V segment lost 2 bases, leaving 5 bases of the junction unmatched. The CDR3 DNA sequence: TGCGCCAGCAGCTTCGCACAGGGGAGTAACTATGGCTACACCTTC. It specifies CASSFAQGSNYGYTF.